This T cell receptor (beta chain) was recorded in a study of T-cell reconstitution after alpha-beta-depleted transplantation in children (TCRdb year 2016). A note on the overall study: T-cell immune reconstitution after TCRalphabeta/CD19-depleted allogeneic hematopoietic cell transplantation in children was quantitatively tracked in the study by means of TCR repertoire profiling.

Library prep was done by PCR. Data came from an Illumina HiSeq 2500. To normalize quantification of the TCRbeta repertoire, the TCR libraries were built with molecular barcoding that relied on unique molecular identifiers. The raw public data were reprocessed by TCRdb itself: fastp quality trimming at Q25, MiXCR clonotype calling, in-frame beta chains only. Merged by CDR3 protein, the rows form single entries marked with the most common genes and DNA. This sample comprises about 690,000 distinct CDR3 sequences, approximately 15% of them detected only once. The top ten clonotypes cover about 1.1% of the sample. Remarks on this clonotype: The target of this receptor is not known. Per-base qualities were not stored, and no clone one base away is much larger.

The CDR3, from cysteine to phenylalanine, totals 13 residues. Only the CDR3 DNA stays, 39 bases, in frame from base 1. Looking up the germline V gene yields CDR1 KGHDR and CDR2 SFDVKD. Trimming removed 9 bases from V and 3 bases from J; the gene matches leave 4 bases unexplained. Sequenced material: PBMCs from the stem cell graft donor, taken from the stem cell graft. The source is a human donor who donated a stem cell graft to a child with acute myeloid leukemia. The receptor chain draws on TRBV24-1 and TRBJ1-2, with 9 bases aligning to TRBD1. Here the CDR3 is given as CATSRDRDYGYTF. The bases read TGTGCCACCTCCCGGGACAGGGACTATGGCTACACCTTC.